These T cell receptor beta chains were read from a single sample in a study of shared clonotypes between healthy human individuals. TCRdb's table, derived via immunoSEQ multiplex PCR, lists solely in-frame clones and lacks some. The data contain about 490,000 clones, 75% to 85% of them singletons. The specimen was PBMCs. The source of these receptors is a woman in her thirties or forties in good health. Some clones in this sample may be carry-over from other donors' samples. Both conserved end residues are part of each CDR3. The D gene is left open where the match is weak. Clone size is shown for a subset of rows, as once, few, many or a class of expanded clone.

V	size	J	D	DNA	CDR3
TRBV7-9	NA	TRBJ1-3	NA	TGTGCCAGCACAACGACAGCAGGATACTCTGGAAACACCATATATTTT	CASTTTAGYSGNTIYF
TRBV29-1	NA	TRBJ2-3	NA	TGCAGCTCCAGCCTAGGGGGGGCACCGACAGATACGCAGTATTTT	CSSSLGGAPTDTQYF
TRBV4-2	NA	TRBJ2-5	NA	TGTGCCAGCGGTGTTGGAGGGAACCAAGAGACCCAGTACTTC	CASGVGGNQETQYF
TRBV4-3	NA	TRBJ2-3	TRBD2	TGCGCCAGCAGCCGGGCCTCTGCGGGAGGAAGCACAGATACGCAGTATTTT	CASSRASAGGSTDTQYF
TRBV5-1	once	TRBJ2-1	NA	TGCGCCAGCAAAGCTGGGGAAAGCTCCTACAATGAGCAGTTCTTC	CASKAGESSYNEQFF
TRBV4-1	NA	TRBJ2-2	TRBD2	TGCGCCAGCAGCCAAGGAGTACTAGCGGGAGCGGCCGGGGAGCTGTTTTTT	CASSQGVLAGAAGELFF
TRBV25-1	NA	TRBJ2-5	NA	TGTGCCAGCAGTGACCCGGGCAGTGAAGAGACCCAGTACTTC	CASSDPGSEETQYF
TRBV7-2	many	TRBJ1-3	TRBD1	TGTGCCAGCAGCTTAAGAGGGGGACAGAACTCTGGAAACACCATATATTTT	CASSLRGGQNSGNTIYF
TRBV5-1	NA	TRBJ2-7	NA	TGCGCCAGCAGCTTGGGACGGAATTACGAGCAGTACTTC	CASSLGRNYEQYF
TRBV5-1	NA	TRBJ2-2	TRBD2	TGCGCCAGCAGCTGGACTAGCGGGAGAGGCGCCGGGGAGCTGTTTTTT	CASSWTSGRGAGELFF
TRBV15	NA	TRBJ2-1	TRBD2	TGTGCCACCAGCAGAGAGGGAGGGAACTCCTACAATGAGCAGTTCTTC	CATSREGGNSYNEQFF
TRBV6-6	once	TRBJ1-5	NA	TGTGCCAGCAGTTACTCGAATGATTACTATCAGCCCCAGCATTTT	CASSYSNDYYQPQHF
TRBV9	few	TRBJ2-2	NA	TGTGCCAGCAGCGTAGCTCCGCGGGGGAACACCGGGGAGCTGTTTTTT	CASSVAPRGNTGELFF
TRBV2	many	TRBJ2-5	NA	TGTGCCAGCAGGGAACTTTCGGAGACCCAGTACTTC	CASRELSETQYF
TRBV29-1	NA	TRBJ2-3	NA	TGCAGCGTTGGGACAAGCGGAGATACGCAGTATTTT	CSVGTSGDTQYF
TRBV4-2	NA	TRBJ2-1	TRBD2	TGTGCCAGCAGCCAAGGACTAGCGGGACACAATGAGCAGTTCTTC	CASSQGLAGHNEQFF
TRBV13	NA	TRBJ2-7	TRBD1	TGTGCCAGCAGCTTAGAGGGACAGGGGAACGAGCAGTACTTC	CASSLEGQGNEQYF
TRBV9	many	TRBJ2-7	TRBD1	TGTGCCAGCAGCGTACAGGGGGCTTCTCACGAGCAGTACTTC	CASSVQGASHEQYF
TRBV5-1	NA	TRBJ2-1	TRBD2	TGCGCCAGCAGCTTGGGGACTAGCGGGAGTGGTAATGAGCAGTTCTTC	CASSLGTSGSGNEQFF
TRBV4-1	NA	TRBJ2-7	NA	TGCGCCAGCAGCCAAGATAATAGGGTTCTGCACGAGCAGTACTTC	CASSQDNRVLHEQYF
TRBV4-1	few	TRBJ2-7	TRBD2	TGCGCCAGCAGCCAGCAGGTAGCGGGAGCCGGCCACGAGCAGTACTTC	CASSQQVAGAGHEQYF
TRBV9	NA	TRBJ2-1	NA	TGTGCCAGCAGCGTGGGGGCCTTCGTCAATGAGCAGTTCTTC	CASSVGAFVNEQFF
TRBV18	NA	TRBJ1-1	NA	TGTGCCAGCTCAGGCGAATCGGCCGTTAACACTGAAGCTTTCTTT	CASSGESAVNTEAFF
TRBV28	few	TRBJ2-7	TRBD2	TGTGCCACCTTCTCTAGCGGGAGGAACTCCTACGAGCAGTACTTC	CATFSSGRNSYEQYF
TRBV29-1	NA	TRBJ1-4	TRBD1	TGCAGCGCCGGACAGGGGGCACGAGAAAAACTGTTTTTT	CSAGQGAREKLFF